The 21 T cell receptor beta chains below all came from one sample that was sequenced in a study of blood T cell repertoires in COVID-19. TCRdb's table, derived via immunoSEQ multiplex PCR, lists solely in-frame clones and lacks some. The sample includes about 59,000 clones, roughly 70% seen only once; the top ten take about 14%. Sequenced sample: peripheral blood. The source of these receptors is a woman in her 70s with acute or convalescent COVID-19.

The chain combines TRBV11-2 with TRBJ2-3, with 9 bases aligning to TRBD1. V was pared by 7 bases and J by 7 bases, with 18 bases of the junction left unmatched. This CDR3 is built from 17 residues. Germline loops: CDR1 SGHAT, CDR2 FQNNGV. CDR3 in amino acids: CASITGAATGGLNTQYF. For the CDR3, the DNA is TGTGCCAGCATTACGGGAGCCGCCACAGGGGGCCTAAATACGCAGTATTTT.

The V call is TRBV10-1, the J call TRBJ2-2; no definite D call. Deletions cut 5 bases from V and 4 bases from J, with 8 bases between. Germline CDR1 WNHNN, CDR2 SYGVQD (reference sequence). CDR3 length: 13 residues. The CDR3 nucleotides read TGCGCCAGCAGTATGACTGTCACCGGGGAGCTGTTTTTT. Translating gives CASSMTVTGELFF.

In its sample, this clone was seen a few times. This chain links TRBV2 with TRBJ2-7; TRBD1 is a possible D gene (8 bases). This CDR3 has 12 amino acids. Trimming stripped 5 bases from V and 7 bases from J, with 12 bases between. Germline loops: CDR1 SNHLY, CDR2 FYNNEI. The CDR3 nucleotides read TGTGCCAGCAGTACAGGGGGAGGGGAGCAGTACGTC. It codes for CASSTGGGEQYV.

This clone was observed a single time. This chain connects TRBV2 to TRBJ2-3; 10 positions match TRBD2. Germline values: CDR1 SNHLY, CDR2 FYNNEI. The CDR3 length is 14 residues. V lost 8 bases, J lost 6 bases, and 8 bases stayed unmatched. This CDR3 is CASFRLAGTDTQYF. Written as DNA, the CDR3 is TGTGCCAGCTTTCGACTAGCGGGTACGGATACGCAGTATTTT.

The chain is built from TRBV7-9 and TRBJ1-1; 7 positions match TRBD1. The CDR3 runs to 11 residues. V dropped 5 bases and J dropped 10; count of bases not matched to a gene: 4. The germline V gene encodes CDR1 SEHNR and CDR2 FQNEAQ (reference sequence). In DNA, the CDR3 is TGTGCCAGCAGCCAGGACAGGAGAGCTTTCTTT. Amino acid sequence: CASSQDRRAFF. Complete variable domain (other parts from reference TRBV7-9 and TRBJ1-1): DTGVSQNPRHKITKRGQNVTFRCDPISEHNRLYWYRQTLGQGPEFLTYFQNEAQLEKSRLLSDRFSAERPKGSFSTLEIQRTEQGDSAMYLCASSQDRRAFFGQGTRLTVV.

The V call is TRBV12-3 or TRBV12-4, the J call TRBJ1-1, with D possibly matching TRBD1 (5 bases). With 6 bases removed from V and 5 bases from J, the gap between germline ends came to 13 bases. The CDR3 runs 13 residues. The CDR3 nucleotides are TGTGCCAGCAGGCCGGCGGGGGGGACTGAAGCTTTCTTT. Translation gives CASRPAGGTEAFF.

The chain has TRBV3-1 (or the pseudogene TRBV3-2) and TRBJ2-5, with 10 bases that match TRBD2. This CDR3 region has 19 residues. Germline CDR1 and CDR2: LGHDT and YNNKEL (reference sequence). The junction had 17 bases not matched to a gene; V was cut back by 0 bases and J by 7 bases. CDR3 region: CASSQEGSSGGWSGGTQYF. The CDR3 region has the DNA TGTGCCAGCAGCCAAGAAGGATCTAGCGGGGGCTGGTCGGGAGGGACCCAGTACTTC.

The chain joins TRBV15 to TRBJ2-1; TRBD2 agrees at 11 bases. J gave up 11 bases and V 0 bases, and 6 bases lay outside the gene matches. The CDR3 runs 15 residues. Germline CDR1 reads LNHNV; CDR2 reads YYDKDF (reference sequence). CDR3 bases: TGTGCCACCAGCAGAGATGTGACTAGCGGGGATAAGCAGTTCTTC. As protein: CATSRDVTSGDKQFF. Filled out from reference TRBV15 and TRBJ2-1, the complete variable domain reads DAMVIQNPRYQVTQFGKPVTLSCSQTLNHNVMYWYQQKSSQAPKLLFHYYDKDFNNEADTPDNFQSRRPNTSFCFLDIRSPGLGDTAMYLCATSRDVTSGDKQFFGPGTRLTVL.

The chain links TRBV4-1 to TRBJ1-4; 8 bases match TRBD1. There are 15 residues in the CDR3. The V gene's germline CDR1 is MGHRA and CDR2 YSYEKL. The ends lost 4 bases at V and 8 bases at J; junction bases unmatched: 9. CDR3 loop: CASSPLQGAKEKLFF. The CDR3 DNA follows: TGCGCCAGCAGCCCTCTTCAGGGGGCCAAAGAAAAACTGTTTTTT.

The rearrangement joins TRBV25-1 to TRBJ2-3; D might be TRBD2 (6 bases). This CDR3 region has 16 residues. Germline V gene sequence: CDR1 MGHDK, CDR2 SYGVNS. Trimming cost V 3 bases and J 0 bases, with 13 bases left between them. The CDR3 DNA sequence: TGTGCCAGCAGTGATTGGGCTAGCGTTAGCACAGATACGCAGTATTTT. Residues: CASSDWASVSTDTQYF.

In DNA form, the CDR3 reads TGTGCCAGCAGCTTGGCCATTAGCAATCAGCCCCAGCATTTT. Translating gives CASSLAISNQPQHF. The chain employs TRBV5-5 and TRBJ1-5; no firm D call. The CDR3 is made up of 14 amino acids. Germline V gene lookup returns CDR1 SGHKS and CDR2 YYEKEE (reference sequence). Trimming stripped 0 bases from V and 0 bases from J, with 4 bases between. The entire variable domain, with the rest obtained from reference TRBV5-5 and TRBJ1-5, is as follows: DAGVTQSPTHLIKTRGQQVTLRCSPISGHKSVSWYQQVLGQGPQFIFQYYEKEERGRGNFPDRFSARQFPNYSSELNVNALLLGDSALYLCASSLAISNQPQHFGDGTRLSIL.

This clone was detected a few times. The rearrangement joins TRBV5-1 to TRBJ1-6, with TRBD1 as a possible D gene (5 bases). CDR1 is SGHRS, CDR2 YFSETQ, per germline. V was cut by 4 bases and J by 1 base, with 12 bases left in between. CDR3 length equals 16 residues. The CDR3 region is CASSPQPGSYNSPLHF. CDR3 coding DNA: TGCGCCAGCAGCCCACAGCCAGGGTCCTATAATTCACCCCTCCACTTT.

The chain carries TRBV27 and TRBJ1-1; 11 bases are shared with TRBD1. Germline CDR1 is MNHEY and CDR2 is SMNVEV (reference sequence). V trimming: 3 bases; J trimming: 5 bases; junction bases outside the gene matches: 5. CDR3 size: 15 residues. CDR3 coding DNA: TGTGCCAGCAGTTTGGACAGGGGGCGCGGAACTGAAGCTTTCTTT. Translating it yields CASSLDRGRGTEAFF.

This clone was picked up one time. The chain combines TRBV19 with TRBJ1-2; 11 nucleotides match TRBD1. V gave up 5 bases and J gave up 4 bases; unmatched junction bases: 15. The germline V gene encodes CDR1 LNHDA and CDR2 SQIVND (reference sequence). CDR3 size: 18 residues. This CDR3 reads CASSPVGRDRGMGYGYTF. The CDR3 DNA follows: TGTGCCAGTAGTCCCGTAGGCAGGGACAGGGGGATGGGCTATGGCTACACCTTC. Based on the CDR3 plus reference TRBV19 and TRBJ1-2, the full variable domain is DGGITQSPKYLFRKEGQNVTLSCEQNLNHDAMYWYRQDPGQGLRLIYYSQIVNDFQKGDIAEGYSVSREKKESFPLTVTSAQKNPTAFYLCASSPVGRDRGMGYGYTFGSGTRLTVV.

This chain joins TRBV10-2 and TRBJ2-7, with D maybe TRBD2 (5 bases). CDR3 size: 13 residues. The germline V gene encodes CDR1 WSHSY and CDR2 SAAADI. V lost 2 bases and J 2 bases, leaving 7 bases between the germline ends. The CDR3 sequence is CASSETGAYEQYV. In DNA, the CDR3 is TGCGCCAGCAGTGAGACCGGGGCCTACGAGCAGTACGTC.

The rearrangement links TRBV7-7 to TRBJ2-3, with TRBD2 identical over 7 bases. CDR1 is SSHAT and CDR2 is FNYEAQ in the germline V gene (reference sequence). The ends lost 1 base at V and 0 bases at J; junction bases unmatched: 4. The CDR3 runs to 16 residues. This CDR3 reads CASSLEGGGSTDTQYF. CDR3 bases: TGTGCCAGCAGCTTAGAGGGCGGGGGAAGCACAGATACGCAGTATTTT.

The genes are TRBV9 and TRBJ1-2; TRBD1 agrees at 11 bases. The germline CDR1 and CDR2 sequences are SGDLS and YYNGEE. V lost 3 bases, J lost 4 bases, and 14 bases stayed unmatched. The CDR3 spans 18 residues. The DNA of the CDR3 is TGTGCCAGCAGCGAGGCCCGGACAGGGGGCGCTGAGTCCTATGGCTACACCTTC. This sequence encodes CASSEARTGGAESYGYTF.

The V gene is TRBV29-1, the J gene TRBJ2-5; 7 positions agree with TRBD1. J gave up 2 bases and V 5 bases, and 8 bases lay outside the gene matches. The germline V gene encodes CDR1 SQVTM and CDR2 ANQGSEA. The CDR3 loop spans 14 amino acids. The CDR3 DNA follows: TGCAGCGTTCCATCGACAGGGCGGCAAGAGACCCAGTACTTC. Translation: CSVPSTGRQETQYF.

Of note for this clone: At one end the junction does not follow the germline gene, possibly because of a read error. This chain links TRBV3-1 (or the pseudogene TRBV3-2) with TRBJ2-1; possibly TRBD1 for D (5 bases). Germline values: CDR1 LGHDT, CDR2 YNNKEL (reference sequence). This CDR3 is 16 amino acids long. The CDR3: CASSEEGRVSHNEQFF. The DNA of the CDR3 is TGTGCCAGCAGCGAAGAAGGCAGGGTGTCCCACAATGAGCAGTTCTTC.

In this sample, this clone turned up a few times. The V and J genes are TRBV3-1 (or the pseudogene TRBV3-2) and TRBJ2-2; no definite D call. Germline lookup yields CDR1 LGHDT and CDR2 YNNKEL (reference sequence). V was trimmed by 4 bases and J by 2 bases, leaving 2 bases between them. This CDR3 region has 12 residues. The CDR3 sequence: CASSLNTGELFF. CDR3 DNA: TGTGCCAGCAGCCTAAACACCGGGGAGCTGTTTTTT.

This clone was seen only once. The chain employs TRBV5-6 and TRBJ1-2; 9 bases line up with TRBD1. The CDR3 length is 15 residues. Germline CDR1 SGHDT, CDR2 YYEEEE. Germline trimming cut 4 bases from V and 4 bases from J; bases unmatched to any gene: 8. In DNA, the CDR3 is TGTGCCAGCAGCATAGGACAGGGGATCGTCTATGGCTACACCTTC. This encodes CASSIGQGIVYGYTF.